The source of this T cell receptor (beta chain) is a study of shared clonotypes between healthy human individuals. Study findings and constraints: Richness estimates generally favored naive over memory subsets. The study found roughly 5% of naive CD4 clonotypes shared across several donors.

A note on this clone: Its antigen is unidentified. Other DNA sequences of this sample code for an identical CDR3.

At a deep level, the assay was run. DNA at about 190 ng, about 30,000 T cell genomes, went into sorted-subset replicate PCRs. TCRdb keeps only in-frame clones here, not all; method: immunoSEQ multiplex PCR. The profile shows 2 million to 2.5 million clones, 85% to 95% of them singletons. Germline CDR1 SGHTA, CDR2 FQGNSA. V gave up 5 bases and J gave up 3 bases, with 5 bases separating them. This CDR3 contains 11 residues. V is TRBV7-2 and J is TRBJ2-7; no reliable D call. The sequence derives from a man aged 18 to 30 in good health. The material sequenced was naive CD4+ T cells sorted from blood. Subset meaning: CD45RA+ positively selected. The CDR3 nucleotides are TGTGCCAGCAGCCCTGGCTACGAGCAGTACTTC. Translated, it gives CASSPGYEQYF.